This T cell receptor beta chain appears in the sequencing data of a study of control samples from healthy donors and cancer patients. From germline, CDR1 is SGHRS and CDR2 YFSETQ. The V segment lost 7 bases and the J segment 5 bases; nucleotides outside the gene matches: 10. The length of the CDR3 is 15 residues. Measured with immunoSEQ multiplex PCR; TCRdb has only the in-frame clones, and not every one. The data hold 40,000 to 60,000 clones, with roughly 87% observed a single time. The specimen sequenced was PBMCs. This chain connects TRBV5-1 to TRBJ2-5; 11 bases are a match to TRBD1. The sequence was collected from a man between 60 and 75 years old with head and neck cancer. CDR3 DNA: TGCGCCAGCTCTAGGGACAGGGGGTCGGAGGAGACCCAGTACTTC. This gives the protein CASSRDRGSEETQYF.